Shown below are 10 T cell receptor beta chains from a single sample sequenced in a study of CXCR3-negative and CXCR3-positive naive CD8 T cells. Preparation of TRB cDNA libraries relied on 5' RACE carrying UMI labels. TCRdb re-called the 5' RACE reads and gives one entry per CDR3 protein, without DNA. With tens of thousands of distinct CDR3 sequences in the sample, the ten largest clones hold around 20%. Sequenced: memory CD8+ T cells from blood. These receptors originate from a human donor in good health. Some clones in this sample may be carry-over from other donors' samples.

The CDR3: CASSYTTSGVHEQYF. The chain combines TRBV6-2 or TRBV6-3 with TRBJ2-7; without DNA, the TCRdb call of TRBD2 cannot be checked. CDR1 and CDR2 (germline): MNHEY, SVGEGT. The CDR3 has 15 residues.

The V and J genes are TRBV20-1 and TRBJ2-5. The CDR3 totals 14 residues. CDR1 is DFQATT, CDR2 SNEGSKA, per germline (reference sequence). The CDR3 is CSARGGSSQETQYF.

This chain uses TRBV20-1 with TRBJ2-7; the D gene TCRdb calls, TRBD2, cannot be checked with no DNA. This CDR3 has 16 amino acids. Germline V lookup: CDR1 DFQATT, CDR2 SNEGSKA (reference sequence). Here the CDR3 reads CSARDPAGGDSYEQYF.

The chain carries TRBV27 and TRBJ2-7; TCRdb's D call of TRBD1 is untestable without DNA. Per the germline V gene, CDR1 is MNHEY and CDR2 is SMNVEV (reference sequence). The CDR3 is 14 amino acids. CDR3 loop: CASSWGQGAYEQYF.

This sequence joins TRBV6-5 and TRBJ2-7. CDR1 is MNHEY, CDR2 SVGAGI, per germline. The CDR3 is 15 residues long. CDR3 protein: CASSYPRTGLYEQYF.

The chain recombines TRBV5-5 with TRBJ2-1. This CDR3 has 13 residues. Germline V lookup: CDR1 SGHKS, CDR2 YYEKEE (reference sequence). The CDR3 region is CASSLEVFNEQFF.

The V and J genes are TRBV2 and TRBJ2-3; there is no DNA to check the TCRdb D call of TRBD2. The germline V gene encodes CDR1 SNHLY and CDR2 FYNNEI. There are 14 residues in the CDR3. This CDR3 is CASRGTFSTDTQYF.

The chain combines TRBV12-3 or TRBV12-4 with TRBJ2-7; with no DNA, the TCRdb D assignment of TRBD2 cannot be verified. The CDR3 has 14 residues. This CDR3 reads CASSFRLAGYEQYF.

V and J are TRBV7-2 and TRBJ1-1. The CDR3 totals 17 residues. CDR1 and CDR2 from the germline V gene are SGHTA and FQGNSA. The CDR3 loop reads CASSLEMGGPLNTEAFF.

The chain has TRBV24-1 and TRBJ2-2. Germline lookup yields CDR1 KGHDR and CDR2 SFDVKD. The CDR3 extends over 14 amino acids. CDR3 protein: CATSANRDTGELFF.